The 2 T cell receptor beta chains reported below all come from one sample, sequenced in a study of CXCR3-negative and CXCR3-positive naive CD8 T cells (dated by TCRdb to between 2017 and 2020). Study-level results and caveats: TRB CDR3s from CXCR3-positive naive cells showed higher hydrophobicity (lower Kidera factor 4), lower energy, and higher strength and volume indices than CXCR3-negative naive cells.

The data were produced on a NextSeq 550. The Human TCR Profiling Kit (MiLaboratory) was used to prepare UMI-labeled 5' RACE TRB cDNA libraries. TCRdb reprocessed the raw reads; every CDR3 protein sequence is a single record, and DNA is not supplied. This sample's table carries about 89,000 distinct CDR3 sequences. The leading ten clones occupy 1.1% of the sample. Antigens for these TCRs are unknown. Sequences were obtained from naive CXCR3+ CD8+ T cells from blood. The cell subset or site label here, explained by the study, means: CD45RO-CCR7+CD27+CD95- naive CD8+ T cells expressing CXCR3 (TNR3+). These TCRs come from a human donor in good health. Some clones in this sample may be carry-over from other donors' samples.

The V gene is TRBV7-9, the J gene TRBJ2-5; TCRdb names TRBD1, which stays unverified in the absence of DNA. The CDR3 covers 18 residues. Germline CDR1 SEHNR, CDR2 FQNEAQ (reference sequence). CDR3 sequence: CASSSTVAQGAFQETQYF.

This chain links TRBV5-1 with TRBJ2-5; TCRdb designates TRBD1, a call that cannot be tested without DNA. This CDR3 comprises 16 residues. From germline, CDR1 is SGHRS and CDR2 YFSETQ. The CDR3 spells CASSLKGFNSGETQYF.